The 4 T cell receptor beta chains presented below share a single source sample, sequenced in a study of cytomegalovirus exposure and HLA in healthy donors. Clones were read by immunoSEQ multiplex PCR, and TCRdb kept only the in-frame ones, dropping some. The sample includes approximately 210,000 clones, roughly 86% seen only once; the top ten take almost 1.5%. The sequenced material came from PBMCs. The receptors here all came from a woman younger than 35 in good health and CMV-seronegative.

This clone has more than one count but fewer than ten. The chain couples TRBV9 to TRBJ2-3; the match to TRBD1 covers 7 bases. There are 15 residues in the CDR3. In germline, CDR1 is SGDLS, CDR2 YYNGEE. J was trimmed by 5 bases and V by 3 bases; bases with no gene match: 9. CDR3 amino acids: CASSALDRAEDTQYF. The CDR3 coding sequence is TGTGCCAGCAGCGCCCTAGACAGGGCGGAAGATACGCAGTATTTT.

The CDR3 DNA is TGTGCCAGCCTAGCGGGAGCCCAAGAGACCCAGTACTTC. Its protein is CASLAGAQETQYF. The rearrangement uses TRBV30 and TRBJ2-5; 10 bases map to TRBD2. Trimming cost V 8 bases and J 1 base; bases outside gene matches: 4. Germline CDR1 is GTSNPN and CDR2 is SVGIG (reference sequence). The CDR3 runs 13 residues.

V and J are TRBV5-1 and TRBJ2-1, with D maybe TRBD1 (6 bases). The CDR3 totals 18 residues. Looked up from germline, CDR1 is SGHRS and CDR2 is YFSETQ. V lost 3 bases and J lost 2, with 21 bases in between. In DNA form, the CDR3 reads TGCGCCAGCAGCTCCCCCCCCTATATGGGGGCAACCTACAATGAGCAGTTCTTC. This sequence encodes CASSSPPYMGATYNEQFF.

This sequence joins TRBV7-9 and TRBJ1-1, with D perhaps TRBD1 (5 bases). V lost 8 bases to trimming and J lost 1 base, with 17 bases between them. CDR1 is SEHNR, CDR2 FQNEAQ, per germline (reference sequence). This CDR3 comprises 15 residues. CDR3 residues: CASQRLGRENTEAFF. The CDR3 nucleotides read TGTGCCAGCCAAAGGCTGGGCAGGGAGAACACTGAAGCTTTCTTT.